This paragraph covers one T cell receptor (beta chain) sequence. The CDR3 spans 13 residues. Germline V CDR1 and CDR2: SQVTM, ANQGSEA. J gave up 6 bases and V 5 bases, and 3 bases lay outside the gene matches. This sample stems from a study of spatial heterogeneity in lung cancer. In the study overall: Across the raw uncorrected reads, a unique TCR and UMI combination was observed, on average, more than ten times.

The time point is: sample taken at primary tumor resection. The sequenced material consisted of unsorted whole RNA from tumor, nontumor lung or frozen PBMC. TCR cDNA molecules each carried a unique molecular identifier. TCRdb called the 5' RACE reads again in MiXCR, with one record for every CDR3 protein. The table lists under 13,000 distinct CDR3 sequences, around 22% of them singletons. The source material was PBMCs, sampled at surgery. The rearrangement links TRBV29-1 to TRBJ1-6; TRBD1 matches at 8 bases. The TCR originated in a female donor with early-stage non-small cell lung cancer. This CDR3 reads CSVTTGGNSPLHF. In DNA form, the CDR3 reads TGCAGCGTTACCACAGGGGGTAATTCACCCCTCCACTTT.